The T cell receptor beta chain described here comes from a study of Ad26.COV2.S vaccination and SARS-CoV-2 variants. The study's findings and limits: Vaccine recipients and placebo recipients showed similar non-spike TCR breadth.

In its sample, this clone was seen once. Its antigen is unidentified. The table came from immunoSEQ multiplex PCR; TCRdb's copy has only in-frame clones and leaves some out. The data hold under 600,000 clones, with 89% observed a single time. Treatment described: about 20 received Ad26.COV2.S at low or high dose, single or two shots; roughly five received placebo; per-sample allocation not given. After the first vaccine or placebo injection, samples were drawn on day 63. V shed 6 bases, J shed 12 bases, and the junction held 9 bases outside the gene matches. This CDR3 comprises 13 residues. Specimen: peripheral blood, collected in a trial of Ad26.COV2.S vaccine versus placebo. The clonotype originates from a person aged 18 to 65 who received the Ad26.COV2.S COVID-19 vaccine or a placebo. This chain uses TRBV12-3 or TRBV12-4 with TRBJ2-1; 9 positions agree with TRBD1. CDR3 in DNA: TGTGCCAGCAGCCGTGGACAGGGGAGCCGGCAGTTCTTC. Amino acid sequence: CASSRGQGSRQFF.